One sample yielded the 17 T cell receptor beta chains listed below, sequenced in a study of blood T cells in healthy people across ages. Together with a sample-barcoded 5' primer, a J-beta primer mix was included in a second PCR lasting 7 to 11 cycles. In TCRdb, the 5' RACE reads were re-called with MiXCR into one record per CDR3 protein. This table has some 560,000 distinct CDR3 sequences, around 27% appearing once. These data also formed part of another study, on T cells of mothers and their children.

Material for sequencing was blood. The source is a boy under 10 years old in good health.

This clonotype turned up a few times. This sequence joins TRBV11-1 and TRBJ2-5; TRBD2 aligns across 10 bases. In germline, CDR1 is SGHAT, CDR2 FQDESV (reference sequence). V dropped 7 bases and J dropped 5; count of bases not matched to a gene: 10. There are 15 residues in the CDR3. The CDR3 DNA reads TGTGCCAGCACCCTTAGCGGGGGGTCCCACGAGACCCAGTACTTC. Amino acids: CASTLSGGSHETQYF.

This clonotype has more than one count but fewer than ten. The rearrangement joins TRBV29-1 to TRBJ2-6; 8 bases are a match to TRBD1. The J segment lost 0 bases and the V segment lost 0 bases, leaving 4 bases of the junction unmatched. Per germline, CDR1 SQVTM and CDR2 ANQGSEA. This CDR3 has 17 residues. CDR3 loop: CSVEDYRGASGANVLTF. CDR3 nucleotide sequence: TGCAGCGTTGAAGACTACAGGGGGGCCTCTGGGGCCAACGTCCTGACTTTC. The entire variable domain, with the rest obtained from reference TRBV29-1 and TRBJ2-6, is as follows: SAVISQKPSRDICQRGTSLTIQCQVDSQVTMMFWYRQQPGQSLTLIATANQGSEATYESGFVIDKFPISRPNLTFSTLTVSNMSPEDSSIYLCSVEDYRGASGANVLTFGAGSRLTVL.

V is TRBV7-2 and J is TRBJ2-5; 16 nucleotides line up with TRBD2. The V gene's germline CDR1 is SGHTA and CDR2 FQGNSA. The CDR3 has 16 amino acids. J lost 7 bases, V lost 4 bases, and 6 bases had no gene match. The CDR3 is CASSSGTSGGAWTQYF. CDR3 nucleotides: TGTGCCAGCAGCTCTGGGACTAGCGGGGGGGCCTGGACCCAGTACTTC.

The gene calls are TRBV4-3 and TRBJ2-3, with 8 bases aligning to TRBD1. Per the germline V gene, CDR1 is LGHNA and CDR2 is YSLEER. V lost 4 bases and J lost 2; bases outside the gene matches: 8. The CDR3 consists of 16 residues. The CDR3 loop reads CASSPGQEFHTDTQYF. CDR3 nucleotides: TGCGCCAGCAGCCCGGGACAGGAGTTCCACACAGATACGCAGTATTTT.

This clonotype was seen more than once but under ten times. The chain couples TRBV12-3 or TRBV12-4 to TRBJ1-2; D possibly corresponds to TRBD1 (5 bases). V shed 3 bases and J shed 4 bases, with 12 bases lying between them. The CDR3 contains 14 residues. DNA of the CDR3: TGTGCCAGCAGTTTCCAAGGGGTTGGCTATGGCTACACCTTC. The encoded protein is CASSFQGVGYGYTF.

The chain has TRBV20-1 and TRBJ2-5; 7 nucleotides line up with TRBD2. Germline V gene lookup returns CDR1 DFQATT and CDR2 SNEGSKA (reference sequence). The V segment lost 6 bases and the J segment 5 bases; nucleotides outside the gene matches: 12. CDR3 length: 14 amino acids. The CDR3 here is CSAIRRDYVETQYF. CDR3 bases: TGCAGTGCAATAAGGAGGGACTATGTTGAGACCCAGTACTTC.

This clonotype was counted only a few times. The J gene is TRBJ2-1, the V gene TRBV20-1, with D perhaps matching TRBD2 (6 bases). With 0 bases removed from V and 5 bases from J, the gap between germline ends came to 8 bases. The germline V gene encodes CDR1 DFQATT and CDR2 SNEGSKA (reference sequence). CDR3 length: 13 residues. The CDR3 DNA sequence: TGCAGTGCTAGAGAGGGGGGACACAATGAGCAGTTCTTC. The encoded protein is CSAREGGHNEQFF.

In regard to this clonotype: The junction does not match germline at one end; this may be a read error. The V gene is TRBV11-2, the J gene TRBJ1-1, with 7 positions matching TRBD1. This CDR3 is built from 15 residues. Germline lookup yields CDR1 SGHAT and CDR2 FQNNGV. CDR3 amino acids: CASSLDPGDSTEAFF. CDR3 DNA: TGTGCCAGCAGCCTAGACCCGGGGGACAGCACTGAAGCTTTCTTT. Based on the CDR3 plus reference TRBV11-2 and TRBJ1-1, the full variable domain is EAGVAQSPRYKIIEKRQSVAFWCNPISGHATLYWYQQILGQGPKLLIQFQNNGVVDDSQLPKDRFSAERLKGVDSTLKIQPAKLEDSAVYLCASSLDPGDSTEAFFGQGTRLTVV.

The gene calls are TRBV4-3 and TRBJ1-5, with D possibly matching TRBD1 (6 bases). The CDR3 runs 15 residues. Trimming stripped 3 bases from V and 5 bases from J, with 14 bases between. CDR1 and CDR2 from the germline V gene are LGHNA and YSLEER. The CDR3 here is CASSQEGGGDQPQHF. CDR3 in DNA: TGCGCCAGCAGCCAGGAGGGGGGGGGCGATCAGCCCCAGCATTTT.

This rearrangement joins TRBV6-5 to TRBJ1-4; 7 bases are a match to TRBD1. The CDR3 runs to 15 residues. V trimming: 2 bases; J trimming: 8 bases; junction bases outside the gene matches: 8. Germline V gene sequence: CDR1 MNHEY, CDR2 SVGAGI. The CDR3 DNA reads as TGTGCCAGCAGTTACGGGAGGGGAGGGGGCGAAAAACTGTTTTTT. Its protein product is CASSYGRGGGEKLFF.

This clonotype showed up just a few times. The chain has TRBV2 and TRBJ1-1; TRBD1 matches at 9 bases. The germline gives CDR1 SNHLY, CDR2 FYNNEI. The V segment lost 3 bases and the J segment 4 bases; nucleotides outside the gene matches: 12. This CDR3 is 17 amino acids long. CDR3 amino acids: CASSEPGQGSLGTEAFF. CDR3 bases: TGTGCCAGCAGTGAGCCGGGACAGGGATCGTTGGGCACTGAAGCTTTCTTT.

The CDR3 DNA reads TGTGCCAGCAGTGCAGGGTGGAACACTGAAGCTTTCTTT. This encodes CASSAGWNTEAFF. V and J are TRBV12-3 or TRBV12-4 and TRBJ1-1, with a weak D call TRBD1 (5 bases). The CDR3 totals 13 residues. V was clipped by 5 bases and J by 1 base, with 8 bases between them.

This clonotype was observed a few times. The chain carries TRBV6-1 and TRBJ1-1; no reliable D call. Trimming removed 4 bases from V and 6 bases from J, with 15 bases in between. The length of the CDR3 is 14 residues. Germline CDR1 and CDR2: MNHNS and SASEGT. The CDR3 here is CASSADRGRAEAFF. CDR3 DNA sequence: TGTGCCAGCAGTGCGGACCGGGGAAGAGCTGAAGCTTTCTTT.

The CDR3 DNA reads TGCAGTGCTAGAGAATTCCTAGCTGGGGAGAATGAGCAGTTCTTC. Protein sequence: CSAREFLAGENEQFF. The chain employs TRBV20-1 and TRBJ2-1; weak D call: TRBD2 (5 bases). V lost 0 bases and J 7 bases, leaving 16 bases between the germline ends. The CDR3 sequence is 15 residues long. Germline lookup yields CDR1 DFQATT and CDR2 SNEGSKA (reference sequence).

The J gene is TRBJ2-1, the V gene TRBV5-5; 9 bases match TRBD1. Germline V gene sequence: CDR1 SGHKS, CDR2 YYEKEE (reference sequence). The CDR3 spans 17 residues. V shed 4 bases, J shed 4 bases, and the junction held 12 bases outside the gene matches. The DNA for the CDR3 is TGTGCCAGCAGCCTAAAGGGACAGGGATTAGCGTACAATGAGCAGTTCTTC. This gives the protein CASSLKGQGLAYNEQFF. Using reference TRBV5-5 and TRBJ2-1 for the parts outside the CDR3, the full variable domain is DAGVTQSPTHLIKTRGQQVTLRCSPISGHKSVSWYQQVLGQGPQFIFQYYEKEERGRGNFPDRFSARQFPNYSSELNVNALLLGDSALYLCASSLKGQGLAYNEQFFGPGTRLTVL.

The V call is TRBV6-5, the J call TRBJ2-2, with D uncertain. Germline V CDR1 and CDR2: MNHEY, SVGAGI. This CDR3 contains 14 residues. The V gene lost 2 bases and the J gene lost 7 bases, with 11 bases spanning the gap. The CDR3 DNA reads TGTGCCAGCAGTTACGCCCCGGGTGGCGGGGAGCTGTTTTTT. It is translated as CASSYAPGGGELFF.

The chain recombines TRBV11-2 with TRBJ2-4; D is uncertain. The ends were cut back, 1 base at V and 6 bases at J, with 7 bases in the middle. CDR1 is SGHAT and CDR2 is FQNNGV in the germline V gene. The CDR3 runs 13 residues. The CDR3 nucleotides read TGTGCCAGCAGCTTAGTCTTTGGAAACATTCAGTACTTC. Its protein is CASSLVFGNIQYF.